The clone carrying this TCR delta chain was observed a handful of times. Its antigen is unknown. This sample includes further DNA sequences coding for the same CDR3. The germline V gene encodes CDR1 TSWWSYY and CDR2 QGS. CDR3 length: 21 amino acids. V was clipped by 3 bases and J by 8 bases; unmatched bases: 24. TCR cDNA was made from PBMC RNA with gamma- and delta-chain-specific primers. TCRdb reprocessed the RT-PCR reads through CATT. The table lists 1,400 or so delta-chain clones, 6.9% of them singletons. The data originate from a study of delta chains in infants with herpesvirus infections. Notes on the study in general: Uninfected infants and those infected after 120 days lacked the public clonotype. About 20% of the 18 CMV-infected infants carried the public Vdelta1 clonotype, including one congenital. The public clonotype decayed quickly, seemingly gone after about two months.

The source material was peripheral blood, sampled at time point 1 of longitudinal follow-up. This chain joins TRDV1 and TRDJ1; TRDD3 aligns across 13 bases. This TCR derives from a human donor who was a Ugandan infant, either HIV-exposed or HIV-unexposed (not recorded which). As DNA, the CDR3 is TGTGCTCTTGGGGAGCAGGGGGTCTACCCCGACTGGGGGATACGCGAAAGGAAACTCATCTTT. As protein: CALGEQGVYPDWGIRERKLIF.